This TCR beta chain derives from a study of T cell responses to AZD1222 COVID-19 vaccine. Investigators merged groups given second doses at roughly 4 or roughly 12 weeks. Germline CDR1 is GTSNPN and CDR2 is SVGIG (reference sequence). CDR3 length: 16 residues. Germline trimming cut 2 bases from V and 2 bases from J; bases unmatched to any gene: 8. The method was immunoSEQ multiplex PCR; TCRdb's version includes in-frame clones alone and lacks a portion of them. The sample comprises around 190,000 clones, roughly 92% of which are singletons, and 1.5% to 2% rests with the top ten. Of note for this clone: The target antigen is unknown.

Study results and limitations: Seropositive AZD1222 recipients at baseline numbered only six or seven. Samples come after the peak T cell response, not at day 14. Variant regions that are unmutated are reportedly the target of nearly half of spike-specific TCRs.

The rearrangement joins TRBV30 to TRBJ2-2; TRBD2 matches 7 bases. Specimen: peripheral blood, collected 28 days after the second AZD1222 dose. This TCR derives from an adult who received the AZD1222 COVID-19 vaccine. For the CDR3, the DNA is TGTGCCTGGAGTCTCCGGCTAGCGGTTAACACCGGGGAGCTGTTTTTT. This translates into CAWSLRLAVNTGELFF.